Listed below are T cell receptor beta chains from one sample, sequenced in a study of T-cell memory formation after mild COVID-19. MiXCR, applied by TCRdb to the 5' RACE reads, yields one record per CDR3 protein. Of around 110,000 distinct CDR3 sequences listed, about an eighth are singletons. The sequenced sample consisted of PBMCs or a T cell subset sorted from them (not recorded which). Every receptor here comes from a man aged 18-30 years who had mild COVID-19 (a few samples of this study predate the infection). Cell type and time point are not known. The CDR3 runs from the conserved cysteine through the conserved F or W. A D gene is named only where the DNA matches it firmly. A row's size may be missing; if present it is once, few, many or a size class.

clone size: -; D gene: TRBD1; J gene: TRBJ2-3; V gene: TRBV12-3/TRBV12-4; CDR3 DNA: TGTGCCAGCAGTCCCCACAGGGGTGGAATAGATACGCAGTATTTT; CDR3 protein: CASSPHRGGIDTQYF
clone size: many; D gene: -; J gene: TRBJ1-2; V gene: TRBV29-1; CDR3 DNA: TGCAGCGTTGATAGGCAGGACGATGTTCACTATGGCTACACCTTC; CDR3 protein: CSVDRQDDVHYGYTF
clone size: -; D gene: -; J gene: TRBJ2-7; V gene: TRBV7-9; CDR3 DNA: TGTGCCAGCAGCTCTCCTGGGACAAGGGAGCAGTACTTC; CDR3 protein: CASSSPGTREQYF
clone size: -; D gene: -; J gene: TRBJ2-2; V gene: TRBV6-5; CDR3 DNA: TGTGCCAGCAGTTATGGCAGGAACACCGGGGAGCTGTTTTTT; CDR3 protein: CASSYGRNTGELFF
clone size: -; D gene: TRBD2; J gene: TRBJ2-2; V gene: TRBV27; CDR3 DNA: TGTGCCAGCAGCTTTCCCCCCGGGGGGGTGAACACCGGGGAGCTGTTTTTT; CDR3 protein: CASSFPPGGVNTGELFF
clone size: many; D gene: TRBD2; J gene: TRBJ2-1; V gene: TRBV7-2; CDR3 DNA: TGTGCCAGCAGCCCGGACGCTAGCGGGGGGTACAATGAGCAGTTCTTC; CDR3 protein: CASSPDASGGYNEQFF
clone size: few; D gene: -; J gene: TRBJ1-1; V gene: TRBV12-3/TRBV12-4; CDR3 DNA: TGTGCCAGCAGTTTAAGGGCCGGAGGTGAAGCTTTCTTT; CDR3 protein: CASSLRAGGEAFF
clone size: few; D gene: -; J gene: TRBJ2-7; V gene: TRBV7-9; CDR3 DNA: TGTGCCAGCAGCTCCTCGGACCCTGGCAGGGGCCACGAGCAGTACTTC; CDR3 protein: CASSSSDPGRGHEQYF
clone size: few; D gene: TRBD2; J gene: TRBJ2-1; V gene: TRBV15; CDR3 DNA: TGTGCCACCAGCACCAGGCCGGGACTAGCGGGGGAATTGCAGTTCTTC; CDR3 protein: CATSTRPGLAGELQFF
clone size: -; D gene: -; J gene: TRBJ1-4; V gene: TRBV6-5; CDR3 DNA: TGTGCCAGCACCGGGACAAATGAAAAACTGTTTTTT; CDR3 protein: CASTGTNEKLFF
clone size: -; D gene: -; J gene: TRBJ2-7; V gene: TRBV27; CDR3 DNA: TGTGCCAGCAGTTCTGTGGGTTACGAGCAGTACTTC; CDR3 protein: CASSSVGYEQYF
clone size: many; D gene: TRBD2; J gene: TRBJ2-5; V gene: TRBV5-1; CDR3 DNA: TGCGCCAGCAGTCCGGAACTAGCGGGGATTGAGACCCAGTACTTC; CDR3 protein: CASSPELAGIETQYF
clone size: -; D gene: TRBD2; J gene: TRBJ2-3; V gene: TRBV11-2; CDR3 DNA: TGTGCCAGCAGCCATATTATTTATAGCGGGATAAAAGAGGATACGCAGTATTTT; CDR3 protein: CASSHIIYSGIKEDTQYF
clone size: few; D gene: -; J gene: TRBJ1-5; V gene: TRBV12-3/TRBV12-4; CDR3 DNA: TGTGCCAGCAGTTTGGCCTCCAATCAGCCCCAGCATTTT; CDR3 protein: CASSLASNQPQHF
clone size: -; D gene: -; J gene: TRBJ2-2; V gene: TRBV5-5; CDR3 DNA: TGTGCCAGCAGTAGGGCTCACCCCGGGGAGCTGTTTTTT; CDR3 protein: CASSRAHPGELFF
clone size: -; D gene: TRBD2; J gene: TRBJ2-1; V gene: TRBV20-1; CDR3 DNA: TGCAGTGCACCTCCGACTAGCGGCTCCTACAATGAGCAGTTCTTC; CDR3 protein: CSAPPTSGSYNEQFF
clone size: many; D gene: -; J gene: TRBJ2-5; V gene: TRBV5-8; CDR3 DNA: TGTGCCAGCAGCTTGGGGCGGGTGGAGACCCAGTACTTC; CDR3 protein: CASSLGRVETQYF
clone size: many; D gene: -; J gene: TRBJ2-7; V gene: TRBV7-9; CDR3 DNA: TGTGCCAGCAGCTCGACAGGCATGGCTACGGAGCAGTACTTC; CDR3 protein: CASSSTGMATEQYF
clone size: -; D gene: -; J gene: TRBJ2-3; V gene: TRBV29-1; CDR3 DNA: TGCAGCTTTCAATGGGAGAGCACAGATACGCAGTATTTT; CDR3 protein: CSFQWESTDTQYF
clone size: -; D gene: TRBD1; J gene: TRBJ1-4; V gene: TRBV10-3; CDR3 DNA: TGTGCCATCAGTGAGCCGACACAGGGGGCCACTAATGAAAAACTGTTTTTT; CDR3 protein: CAISEPTQGATNEKLFF
clone size: -; D gene: TRBD1; J gene: TRBJ2-4; V gene: TRBV7-9; CDR3 DNA: TGTGCCAGCAGCTCCGAGTGGACAGGACCGAAGCCCTTAGGCAAAAACATTCAGTACTTC; CDR3 protein: CASSSEWTGPKPLGKNIQYF
clone size: many; D gene: -; J gene: TRBJ1-4; V gene: TRBV4-3; CDR3 DNA: TGCGCCAGCAGCCTATGGGAAGGCAGAGAAAAACTGTTTTTT; CDR3 protein: CASSLWEGREKLFF
clone size: -; D gene: -; J gene: TRBJ2-7; V gene: TRBV7-6; CDR3 DNA: TGTGCCAGCAGCTTAGGCCAGGGTTTGCGGGAGCAGTACTTC; CDR3 protein: CASSLGQGLREQYF
clone size: once; D gene: -; J gene: TRBJ2-6; V gene: TRBV6-1; CDR3 DNA: TGTGCCAGCAGCCCGCCCTCTGGGGCCAACGTCCTGACTTTC; CDR3 protein: CASSPPSGANVLTF
clone size: few; D gene: -; J gene: TRBJ2-7; V gene: TRBV20-1; CDR3 DNA: TGCAGTGCTAGAGTGCCTTTAAACTCCTACGAGCAGTACTTC; CDR3 protein: CSARVPLNSYEQYF
clone size: -; D gene: TRBD2; J gene: TRBJ2-5; V gene: TRBV5-1; CDR3 DNA: TGCGCCAGCAGCGGAAGACTAGCCCCAGAGACCCAGTACTTC; CDR3 protein: CASSGRLAPETQYF
clone size: many; D gene: -; J gene: TRBJ2-5; V gene: TRBV20-1; CDR3 DNA: TGCAGTGCTTACCCTTTACCCGCGACCCCTTTCCAAGAGACCCAGTACTTC; CDR3 protein: CSAYPLPATPFQETQYF
clone size: few; D gene: TRBD1; J gene: TRBJ2-1; V gene: TRBV24-1; CDR3 DNA: TGTGCCACCTCGGCAGGGGGAGAGGGTGAGCAGTTCTTC; CDR3 protein: CATSAGGEGEQFF
clone size: few; D gene: -; J gene: TRBJ1-5; V gene: TRBV4-1; CDR3 DNA: TGCGCCAGCAGCCAAGACCCTGCCAGGAATGGTCAGCCCCAGCATTTT; CDR3 protein: CASSQDPARNGQPQHF
clone size: few; D gene: TRBD2; J gene: TRBJ2-1; V gene: TRBV20-1; CDR3 DNA: TGCAGTGCTAGAGGTGGGACTAGCGGGGGTAATGAGCAGTTCTTC; CDR3 protein: CSARGGTSGGNEQFF
clone size: -; D gene: TRBD1; J gene: TRBJ2-7; V gene: TRBV23-1; CDR3 DNA: TGCGCCAGCGTGGACAGGGATTACTCCTACGAGCAGTACTTC; CDR3 protein: CASVDRDYSYEQYF
clone size: few; D gene: -; J gene: TRBJ2-1; V gene: TRBV7-6; CDR3 DNA: TGTGCCAGCAGCAGTACCAATGAGCAGTTCTTC; CDR3 protein: CASSSTNEQFF
clone size: few; D gene: -; J gene: TRBJ2-1; V gene: TRBV6-2/TRBV6-3; CDR3 DNA: TGTGCCACCAACCGGGATCAGAGCAATGAGCAGTTCTTC; CDR3 protein: CATNRDQSNEQFF
clone size: -; D gene: -; J gene: TRBJ2-3; V gene: TRBV13; CDR3 DNA: TGTGCCAGCAGCCTCCGGACTGGCACAGATACGCAGTATTTT; CDR3 protein: CASSLRTGTDTQYF
clone size: many; D gene: -; J gene: TRBJ1-1; V gene: TRBV7-8; CDR3 DNA: TGTGCCAGCAGCTTAATAGCCAGGGGCAGGACTGAAGCTTTCTTT; CDR3 protein: CASSLIARGRTEAFF
clone size: many; D gene: -; J gene: TRBJ2-5; V gene: TRBV6-1; CDR3 DNA: TGTGCCAGCAGTGAAGGACTAGAAGGCCCCCAAGAGACCCAGTACTTC; CDR3 protein: CASSEGLEGPQETQYF
clone size: few; D gene: -; J gene: TRBJ2-7; V gene: TRBV18; CDR3 DNA: TGTGCCAGCTCACCACCGGGACGGAGTGCCGAGCAGTACTTC; CDR3 protein: CASSPPGRSAEQYF
clone size: -; D gene: -; J gene: TRBJ1-2; V gene: TRBV24-1; CDR3 DNA: TGTGCCACCAGTGATCCCCAACAGGCGTATGGCTACACCTTC; CDR3 protein: CATSDPQQAYGYTF
clone size: -; D gene: -; J gene: TRBJ2-7; V gene: TRBV11-2; CDR3 DNA: TGTGCCAGCAGCTTATGGGACAAGCTCCACTTC; CDR3 protein: CASSLWDKLHF
clone size: -; D gene: -; J gene: TRBJ2-3; V gene: TRBV4-1; CDR3 DNA: TGCGCCAGCAGCCCCCCGGGACTGGTAGACACAGATACGCAGTATTTT; CDR3 protein: CASSPPGLVDTDTQYF
clone size: few; D gene: TRBD1; J gene: TRBJ1-1; V gene: TRBV12-3/TRBV12-4; CDR3 DNA: TGTGCCAGCAGCTCCTGGGACAGCGATTTCGTTGAAGCTTTCTTT; CDR3 protein: CASSSWDSDFVEAFF
clone size: many; D gene: -; J gene: TRBJ2-7; V gene: TRBV12-3/TRBV12-4; CDR3 DNA: TGTGCCAGCAGTTTAGGGGGTGCCGAGCAGTACTTC; CDR3 protein: CASSLGGAEQYF